This T cell receptor beta chain appears in the sequencing data of a study of blood T cell repertoires in COVID-19. Study-level background: Material from acute and convalescent COVID-19 was sourced from the United States, Italy and Spain. T cells, B-cell-depleted T cells, or PBMCs provided the cDNA or gDNA that served as material.

Germline V gene lookup returns CDR1 MRHNA and CDR2 SNTAGT. There are 9 residues in the CDR3. The germline V and J ends were trimmed by 9 bases and 14 bases, with 12 bases remaining between them. Study processing details: Amplification from reference gene primers served as the basis for estimated nucleated cell counts. Clones were sequenced by immunoSEQ multiplex PCR, and TCRdb holds only the in-frame ones, with some missing. That table is the source of V, J and clone size, and D and trimming were worked out from the DNA. The table records about 300,000 clones, approximately 88% of them present only once.

Sequencing was carried out using peripheral blood. The sequence came from a woman in her twenties or thirties who had recovered from COVID-19. The genes are TRBV6-4 and TRBJ2-3; the D is unclear. The CDR3 reads CARPVDPYF. DNA of the CDR3: TGTGCCAGACCGGTCGATCCGTATTTT.